This T cell receptor beta chain comes out of a study of shared clonotypes between healthy human individuals. This CDR3 comprises 12 residues. Trimming took off 8 bases at V and 3 bases at J, with 7 bases between the two ends. The germline gives CDR1 SNHLY, CDR2 FYNNEI. TCRdb's copy holds only in-frame clones and misses some; the assay was immunoSEQ multiplex PCR. The sample shows 2 million to 3 million clones, approximately 94% of them seen only once. The sequence was obtained from a man younger than 35 in good health. Some clones in this sample may be carry-over from other donors' samples. The sample taken for sequencing was naive CD4+ T cells from PBMCs. Stated subset: CD45RA+ positively selected. The rearrangement uses TRBV2 and TRBJ2-2; D not certain. CDR3 loop: CASASYTGELFF. The CDR3 DNA follows: TGTGCCAGCGCCAGTTACACCGGGGAGCTGTTTTTT.